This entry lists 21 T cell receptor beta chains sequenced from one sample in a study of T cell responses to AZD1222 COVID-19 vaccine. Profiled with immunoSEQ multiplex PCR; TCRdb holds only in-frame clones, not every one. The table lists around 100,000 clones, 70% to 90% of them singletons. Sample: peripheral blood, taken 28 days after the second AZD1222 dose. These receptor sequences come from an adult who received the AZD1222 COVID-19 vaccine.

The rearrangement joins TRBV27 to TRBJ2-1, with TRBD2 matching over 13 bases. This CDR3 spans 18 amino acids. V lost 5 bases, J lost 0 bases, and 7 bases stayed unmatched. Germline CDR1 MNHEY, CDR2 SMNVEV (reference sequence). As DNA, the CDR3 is TGTGCCAGCAGTCTAGGGACTAGCGGGAACAGCTCCTACAATGAGCAGTTCTTC. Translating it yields CASSLGTSGNSSYNEQFF.

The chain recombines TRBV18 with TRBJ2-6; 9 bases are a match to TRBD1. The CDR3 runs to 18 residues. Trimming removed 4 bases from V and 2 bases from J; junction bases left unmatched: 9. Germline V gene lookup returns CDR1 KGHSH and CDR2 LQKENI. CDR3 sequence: CASSQAGTGHPGANVLTF. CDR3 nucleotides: TGTGCCAGCTCACAGGCCGGGACAGGGCATCCTGGGGCCAACGTCCTGACTTTC.

This CDR3 is CASSLRDNQPQHF. DNA for the CDR3: TGTGCCAGCAGCTTACGAGACAATCAGCCCCAGCATTTT. The rearrangement links TRBV28 to TRBJ1-5, with unresolved D. The CDR3 runs 13 residues. Germline CDR1 is MDHEN and CDR2 is SYDVKM. The V gene lost 6 bases and the J gene lost 3 bases, with 9 bases spanning the gap.

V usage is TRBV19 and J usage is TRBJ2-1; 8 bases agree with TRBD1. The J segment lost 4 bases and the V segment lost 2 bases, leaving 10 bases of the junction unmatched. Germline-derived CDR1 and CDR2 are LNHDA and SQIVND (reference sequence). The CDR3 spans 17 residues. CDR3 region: CASSIPLGRGPYNEQFF. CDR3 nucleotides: TGTGCCAGTAGTATACCTTTGGGCAGGGGGCCTTACAATGAGCAGTTCTTC.

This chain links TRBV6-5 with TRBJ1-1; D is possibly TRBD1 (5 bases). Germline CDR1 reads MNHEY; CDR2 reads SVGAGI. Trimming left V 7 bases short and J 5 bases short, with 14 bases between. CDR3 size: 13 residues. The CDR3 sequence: CASIRVGGTEAFF. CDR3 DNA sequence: TGTGCCAGCATTAGGGTGGGGGGGACTGAAGCTTTCTTT.

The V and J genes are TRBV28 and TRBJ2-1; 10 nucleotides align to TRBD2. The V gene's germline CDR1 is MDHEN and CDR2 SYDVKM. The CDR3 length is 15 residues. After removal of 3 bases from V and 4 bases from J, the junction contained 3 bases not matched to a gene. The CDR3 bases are TGTGCCAGCAGTTTCGAAGCGGGAGGGTACAATGAGCAGTTCTTC. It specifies CASSFEAGGYNEQFF.

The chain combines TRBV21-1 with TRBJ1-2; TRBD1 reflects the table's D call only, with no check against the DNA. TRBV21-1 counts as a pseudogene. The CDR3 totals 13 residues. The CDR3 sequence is CASMNRGYYGYTF. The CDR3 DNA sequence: TGTGCCAGCATGAACAGGGGTTATTATGGCTACACCTTC.

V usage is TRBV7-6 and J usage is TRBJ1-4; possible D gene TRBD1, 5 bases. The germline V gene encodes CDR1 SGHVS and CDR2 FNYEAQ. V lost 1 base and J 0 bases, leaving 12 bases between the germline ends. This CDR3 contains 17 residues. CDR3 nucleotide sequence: TGTGCCAGCAGCTTAGAGGGGACTTGGGCAACTAATGAAAAACTGTTTTTT. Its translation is CASSLEGTWATNEKLFF.

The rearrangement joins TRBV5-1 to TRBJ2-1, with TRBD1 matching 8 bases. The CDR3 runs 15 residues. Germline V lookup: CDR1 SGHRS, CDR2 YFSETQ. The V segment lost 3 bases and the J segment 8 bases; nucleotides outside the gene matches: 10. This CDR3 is CASSSRGRMVDEQFF. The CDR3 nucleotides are TGCGCCAGCAGCTCCAGGGGGCGGATGGTGGATGAGCAGTTCTTC.

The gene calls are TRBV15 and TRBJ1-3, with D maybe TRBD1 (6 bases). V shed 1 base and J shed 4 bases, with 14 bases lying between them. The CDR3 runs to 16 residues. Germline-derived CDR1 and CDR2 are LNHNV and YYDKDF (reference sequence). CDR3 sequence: CATSRGGRQGGNTIYF. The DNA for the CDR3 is TGTGCCACCAGCAGAGGAGGTCGGCAGGGGGGAAACACCATATATTTT. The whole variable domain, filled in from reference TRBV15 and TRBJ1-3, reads DAMVIQNPRYQVTQFGKPVTLSCSQTLNHNVMYWYQQKSSQAPKLLFHYYDKDFNNEADTPDNFQSRRPNTSFCFLDIRSPGLGDTAMYLCATSRGGRQGGNTIYFGEGSWLTVV.

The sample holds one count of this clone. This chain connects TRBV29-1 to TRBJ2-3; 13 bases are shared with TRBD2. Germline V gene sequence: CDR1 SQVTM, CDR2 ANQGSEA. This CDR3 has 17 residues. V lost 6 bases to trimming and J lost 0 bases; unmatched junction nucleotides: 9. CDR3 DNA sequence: TGCAGCGTATTAGTACTAGCGGGAGGGCATAGCACAGATACGCAGTATTTT. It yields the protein CSVLVLAGGHSTDTQYF.

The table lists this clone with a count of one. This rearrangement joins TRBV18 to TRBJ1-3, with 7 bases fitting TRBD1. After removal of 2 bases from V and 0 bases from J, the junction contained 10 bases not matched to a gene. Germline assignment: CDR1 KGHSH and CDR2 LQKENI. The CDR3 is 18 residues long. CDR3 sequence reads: CASSPRGPNSHSGNTIYF. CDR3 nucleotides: TGTGCCAGCTCACCAAGGGGGCCGAATTCACACTCTGGAAACACCATATATTTT.

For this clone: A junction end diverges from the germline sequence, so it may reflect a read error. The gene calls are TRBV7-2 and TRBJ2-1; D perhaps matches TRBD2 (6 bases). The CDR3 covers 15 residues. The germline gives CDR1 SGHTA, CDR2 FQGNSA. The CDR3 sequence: CASSQDYDSNNEQFF. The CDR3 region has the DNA TGTGCCAGCAGCCAGGACTATGACTCCAACAATGAGCAGTTCTTC.

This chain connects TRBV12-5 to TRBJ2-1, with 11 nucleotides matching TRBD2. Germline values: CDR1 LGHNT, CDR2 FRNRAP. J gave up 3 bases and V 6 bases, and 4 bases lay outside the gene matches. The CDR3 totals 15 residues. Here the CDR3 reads CASGRTSGLYNEQFF. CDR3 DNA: TGTGCTAGTGGCAGGACTAGCGGGCTCTACAATGAGCAGTTCTTC. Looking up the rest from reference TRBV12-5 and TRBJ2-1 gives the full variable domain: DARVTQTPRHKVTEMGQEVTMRCQPILGHNTVFWYRQTMMQGLELLAYFRNRAPLDDSGMPKDRFSAEMPDATLATLKIQPSEPRDSAVYFCASGRTSGLYNEQFFGPGTRLTVL.

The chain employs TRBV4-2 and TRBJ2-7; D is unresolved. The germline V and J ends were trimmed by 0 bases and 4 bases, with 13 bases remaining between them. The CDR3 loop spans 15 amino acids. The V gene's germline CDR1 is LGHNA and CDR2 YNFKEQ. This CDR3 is CASSQEPSRAYEQYF. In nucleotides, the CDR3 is TGTGCCAGCAGCCAAGAGCCCAGTCGAGCTTACGAGCAGTACTTC.

The CDR3 spells CASSLRQGWNQPQHF. The CDR3 bases are TGTGCCAGCAGTTTGCGACAGGGCTGGAATCAGCCCCAGCATTTT. This chain connects TRBV6-2 or TRBV6-3 to TRBJ1-5; 7 bases are shared with TRBD1. J gave up 4 bases and V 4 bases, and 7 bases lay outside the gene matches. The CDR3 contains 15 residues. The germline V gene has CDR1 MNHEY and CDR2 SVGEGT.

The DNA for the CDR3 is TGTGCCAGCAGCCCGATCGGACAGGGGGCGAACACCGGGGAGCTGTTTTTT. Translation gives CASSPIGQGANTGELFF. The rearrangement joins TRBV3-1 (or the pseudogene TRBV3-2) to TRBJ2-2, with TRBD1 matching over 10 bases. Losses at the gene ends were 4 bases for V and 0 bases for J; bases not matched to a gene: 5. The CDR3 consists of 17 residues. Per germline, CDR1 LGHDT and CDR2 YNNKEL (reference sequence).

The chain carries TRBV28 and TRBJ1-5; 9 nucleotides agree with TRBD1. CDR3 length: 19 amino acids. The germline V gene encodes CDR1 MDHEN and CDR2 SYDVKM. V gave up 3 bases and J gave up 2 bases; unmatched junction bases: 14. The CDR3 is CASSFTVPGQGRGNQPQHF. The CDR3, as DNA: TGTGCCAGCAGTTTCACAGTCCCGGGACAGGGCCGGGGCAATCAGCCCCAGCATTTT.

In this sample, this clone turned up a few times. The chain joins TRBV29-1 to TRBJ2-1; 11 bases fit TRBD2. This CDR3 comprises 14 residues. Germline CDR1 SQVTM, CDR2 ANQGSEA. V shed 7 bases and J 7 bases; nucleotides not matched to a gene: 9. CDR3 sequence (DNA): TGCAGCGGGGATCTAGCGGGAGGACGTAATGAGCAGTTCTTC. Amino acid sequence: CSGDLAGGRNEQFF.

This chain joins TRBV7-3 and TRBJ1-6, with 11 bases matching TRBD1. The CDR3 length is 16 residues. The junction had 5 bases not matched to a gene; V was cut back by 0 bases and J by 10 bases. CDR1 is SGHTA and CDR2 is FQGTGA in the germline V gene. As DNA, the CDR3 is TGTGCCAGCAGCTTAACCCCCCGGGACAGGGGGTCACCCCTCCACTTT. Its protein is CASSLTPRDRGSPLHF. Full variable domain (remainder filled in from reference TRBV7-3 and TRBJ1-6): GAGVSQTPSNKVTEKGKYVELRCDPISGHTALYWYRQSLGQGPEFLIYFQGTGAADDSGLPNDRFFAVRPEGSVSTLKIQRTERGDSAVYLCASSLTPRDRGSPLHFGNGTRLTVT.

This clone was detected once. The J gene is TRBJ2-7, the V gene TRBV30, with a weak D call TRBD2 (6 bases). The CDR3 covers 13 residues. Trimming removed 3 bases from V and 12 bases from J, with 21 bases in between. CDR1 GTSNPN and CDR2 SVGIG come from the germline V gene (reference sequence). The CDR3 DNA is TGTGCCTGGAGCCGTCAGGAGGGTAGTTCACCGTACTTC. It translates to CAWSRQEGSSPYF. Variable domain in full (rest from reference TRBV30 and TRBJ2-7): SQTIHQWPATLVQPVGSPLSLECTVEGTSNPNLYWYRQAAGRGLQLLFYSVGIGQISSEVPQNLSASRPQDRQFILSSKKLLLSDSGFYLCAWSRQEGSSPYFGPGTRLTVT.